This TCR beta chain is from a study of T cell repertoires in cytomegalovirus infection (dated by TCRdb to between 2018 and 2021). Notes on the research overall: The peptide stimulations were aimed at well-studied HLA-B-restricted epitopes as well as recently identified HLA-C-restricted CMV epitopes, whose presentation resists viral immunomodulation. The HLA type of each donor mattered for the analysis, because public TCR beta signatures pointed to carriage of CMV infection along with the matching HLA type. General study outcomes and caveats: In both this cohort and an independent cohort of some 380 donors, the cumulative frequency of public TCR beta family members distinguished carriers of CMV infection plus the relevant HLA type. In the ex vivo response, HLA-C-restricted CMV-specific TCR beta clonotypes were dominant, and in two of eight donors the single most frequent clonotype came from this HLA-C-restricted group.

The treatment or condition label, read with the paper, signifies: in vitro stimulation with specific CMV peptide epitopes to enrich CMV-specific T cells. From the cysteine through the phenylalanine, the CDR3 covers 17 amino acids. Only CDR3 DNA is held: 51 bases, read in frame from base 1. In the germline V gene, CDR1 corresponds to SGHTA and CDR2 to FQGNSA. Cut back by 4 bases and 9 bases, the V and J ends lie 26 bases apart. This clonotype occurred many times. No cognate antigen has been identified for it. Base qualities are not provided; no much larger clone lies one nucleotide away. This sample was sequenced with an Illumina HiSeq 1500. TCRdb handled the public reads itself, with Q25 trimming in fastp and clone calling in MiXCR, and kept productive beta chains. Here each entry gathers all rows of one CDR3 protein and keeps the most common genes and DNA. The sample has 360,000 or so distinct CDR3 sequences on record, 34% of them singletons. Approximately 15% of the sample rests with the top ten.

The receptor was isolated from a human donor in good health (CMV status not recorded). Some clones in this sample may be carry-over from other donors' samples. This sample comprised cultured PBMCs, obtained from culture after CMV antigen stimulation. Here the chain combines TRBV7-2 and TRBJ2-3; the D gene is not confidently resolved. The DNA sequence reads TGTGCCAGCAGCTCCCGTCCGATCGGCCCATCCTTGGGGACGCAGTATTTT. The resulting protein is CASSSRPIGPSLGTQYF.